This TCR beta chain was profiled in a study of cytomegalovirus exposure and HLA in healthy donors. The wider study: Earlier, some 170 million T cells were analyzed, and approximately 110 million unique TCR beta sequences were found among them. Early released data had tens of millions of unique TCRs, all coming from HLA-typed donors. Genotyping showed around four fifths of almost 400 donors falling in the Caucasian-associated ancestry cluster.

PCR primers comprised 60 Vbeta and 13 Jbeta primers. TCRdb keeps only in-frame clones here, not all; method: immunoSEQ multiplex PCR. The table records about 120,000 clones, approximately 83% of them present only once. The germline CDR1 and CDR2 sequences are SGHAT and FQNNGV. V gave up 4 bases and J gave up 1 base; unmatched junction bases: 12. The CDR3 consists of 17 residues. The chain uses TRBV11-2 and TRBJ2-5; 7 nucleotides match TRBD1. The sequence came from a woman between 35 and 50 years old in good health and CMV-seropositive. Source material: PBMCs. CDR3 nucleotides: TGTGCCAGCAGCTCCCGTTCCGGGACAGCCTTCCAAGAGACCCAGTACTTC. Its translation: CASSSRSGTAFQETQYF.